The clone carrying this T cell receptor beta chain has more than one count but fewer than ten. The data originate from a study of T-cell reconstitution after alpha-beta-depleted transplantation in children. The authors prepared the TCRbeta library with unique molecular identifiers. TCRdb fed the PCR reads into MiXCR, producing one record per CDR3 protein. The sample contains 350,000 to 450,000 distinct CDR3 sequences, roughly 13% of which appear only once. Between the trimmed V and J ends, which lost 2 bases and 7 bases, there was a span of 15 bases. There are 15 residues in the CDR3. CDR1 is SNHLY, CDR2 FYNNEI, per germline.

The TCR comes from a human donor who donated a stem cell graft to a child with Fanconi anemia. Sequencing used PBMCs, obtained from the stem cell graft. The chain employs TRBV2 and TRBJ1-5; D may be TRBD1 (6 bases). The CDR3 protein is CASSETDRWNQPQHF. The CDR3 coding sequence is TGTGCCAGCAGTGAAACCGACAGGTGGAACCAGCCCCAGCATTTT.